These T cell receptor beta chains were read from a single sample in a study of cytomegalovirus exposure and HLA in healthy donors. The method was immunoSEQ multiplex PCR; TCRdb's version includes in-frame clones alone and lacks a portion of them. The table shows about 120,000 clones, with 65% to 85% occurring only once. Material: PBMCs. The source of these receptors is a man in his forties or fifties in good health and CMV-seronegative. CDR3s include the opening cysteine and the closing phenylalanine or tryptophan. D genes are given only for firm matches. Part of the rows lack a size; the others show once, few, many or a class for expanded clones.

TRBJ1-1 | TRBV2 | - | TRBD1 | CASRSEQGRTEAFF | TGTGCCAGCAGGAGCGAACAGGGGCGCACTGAAGCTTTCTTT
TRBJ1-2 | TRBV7-9 | few | TRBD1 | CASASRDRGNNKRYGYTF | TGTGCCAGCGCTTCTAGGGACAGGGGAAATAATAAGCGTTATGGCTACACCTTC
TRBJ1-1 | TRBV18 | - | TRBD1 | CASSLDRVNTEAFF | TGTGCCAGCTCTCTTGACAGGGTGAACACTGAAGCTTTCTTT
TRBJ2-7 | TRBV2 | - | - | CASNGGFSYEQYF | TGTGCCAGCAATGGGGGGTTCTCCTACGAGCAGTACTTC
TRBJ2-7 | TRBV5-5 | - | TRBD1 | CASSPPGQGYEQYF | TGTGCCAGCAGCCCGCCGGGACAGGGCTACGAGCAGTACTTC
TRBJ2-2 | TRBV6-5 | once | TRBD1 | CASSLGTGSAGELFF | TGTGCCAGCAGCCTCGGGACAGGGAGTGCGGGGGAGCTGTTTTTT
TRBJ2-1 | TRBV7-2 | - | - | CASSLVGGGYNEQFF | TGTGCCAGCAGCTTAGTAGGGGGTGGATACAATGAGCAGTTCTTC
TRBJ2-3 | TRBV5-1 | - | - | CASSSGQNPSTDTQYF | TGCGCCAGCAGCTCAGGACAGAATCCTAGCACAGATACGCAGTATTTT
TRBJ2-7 | TRBV14 | - | - | CASSQGPGPLQGRMTRRSYEQYF | TGTGCCAGCAGCCAAGGTCCCGGACCTCTCCAGGGAAGAATGACTAGGAGGTCCTACGAGCAGTACTTC
TRBJ1-1 | TRBV14 | - | - | CASSLDRNTEAFF | TGTGCCAGCAGCCTTGACAGGAACACTGAAGCTTTCTTT
TRBJ2-1 | TRBV28 | - | - | CASSATLAQTYNEQFF | TGTGCCAGCAGTGCCACTCTAGCGCAAACTTACAATGAGCAGTTCTTC
TRBJ1-2 | TRBV11-2 | - | TRBD1 | CASSPAGGQGPRGYTF | TGTGCCAGCAGCCCAGCGGGCGGACAGGGGCCACGAGGCTACACCTTC
TRBJ1-3 | TRBV30 | - | - | CAWRGRGASGNTIYF | TGTGCCTGGAGGGGCCGGGGGGCATCTGGAAACACCATATATTTT
TRBJ2-5 | TRBV5-1 | few | TRBD1 | CASSLRDREGETQYF | TGCGCCAGCAGCTTGAGGGACAGGGAAGGGGAGACCCAGTACTTC
TRBJ2-7 | TRBV6-5 | - | TRBD1 | CASRFAGTGTREQYF | TGTGCCAGCCGATTCGCCGGGACAGGGACGCGTGAGCAGTACTTC
TRBJ2-5 | TRBV10-2 | - | - | CASSESLAGWETQYF | TGCGCCAGCAGTGAGTCCCTAGCTGGGTGGGAGACCCAGTACTTC
TRBJ2-2 | TRBV5-1 | - | - | CASRKNSGSSYANTGELFF | TGCGCCAGCAGAAAAAATTCCGGGAGCAGCTACGCGAACACCGGGGAGCTGTTTTTT
TRBJ2-5 | TRBV28 | - | - | CASSQSNTEETQYF | TGTGCCAGCAGTCAAAGCAATACTGAGGAGACCCAGTACTTC
TRBJ1-1 | TRBV19 | few | - | CASSLRVSISVDTEAFF | TGTGCCAGTAGTCTCCGGGTTTCGATCTCGGTCGACACTGAAGCTTTCTTT
TRBJ2-1 | TRBV29-1 | once | TRBD2 | CSVEVFRLAGDLPNNEQFF | TGCAGCGTTGAAGTCTTCAGGCTAGCGGGAGACCTCCCCAACAATGAGCAGTTCTTC
TRBJ1-1 | TRBV7-2 | - | - | CASSLAQEATEAFF | TGTGCCAGCAGCTTAGCGCAGGAGGCCACTGAAGCTTTCTTT
TRBJ2-1 | TRBV25-1 | - | TRBD2 | CASSDPIGGIYNEQFF | TGTGCCAGCAGTGACCCAATCGGGGGGATCTACAATGAGCAGTTCTTC
TRBJ1-4 | TRBV10-3 | - | - | CATTEGGGAGEKLFF | TGTGCCACTACGGAGGGCGGGGGGGCAGGTGAAAAACTGTTTTTT
TRBJ2-3 | TRBV6-4 | - | TRBD2 | CASSEGLARGTDTQYF | TGTGCCAGCAGTGAGGGACTAGCGAGGGGCACAGATACGCAGTATTTT
TRBJ1-1 | TRBV30 | few | - | CAWSVGSSTEAFF | TGTGCCTGGAGTGTAGGGAGTAGCACTGAAGCTTTCTTT
TRBJ2-3 | TRBV11-1 | - | TRBD2 | CASSLLSGGSTDTQYF | TGTGCCAGCAGCTTATTAAGCGGGGGTAGCACAGATACGCAGTATTTT
TRBJ2-5 | TRBV20-1 | - | - | CSGGPGETQYF | TGCAGCGGGGGGCCGGGAGAGACCCAGTACTTC
TRBJ1-1 | TRBV18 | - | - | CASSLQDNTEAFF | TGTGCCAGCTCGCTACAGGATAACACTGAAGCTTTCTTT
TRBJ2-3 | TRBV6-5 | few | - | CASGRRGSTDTQYF | TGTGCCAGCGGTCGACGGGGGAGCACAGATACGCAGTATTTT
TRBJ2-5 | TRBV29-1 | - | - | CSVVTTQETQYF | TGCAGCGTGGTGACTACCCAAGAGACCCAGTACTTC
TRBJ2-7 | TRBV5-5 | once | - | CASSFRTDLSYEQYF | TGTGCCAGCAGCTTTAGGACAGACCTCTCCTACGAGCAGTACTTC
TRBJ1-1 | TRBV9 | - | - | CASSLRGSWDTEAFF | TGTGCCAGCAGTCTCAGGGGTTCTTGGGACACTGAAGCTTTCTTT
TRBJ2-1 | TRBV6-5 | - | - | CASRRSGGSYNEQFF | TGTGCCAGCAGAAGGAGCGGCGGGTCCTACAATGAGCAGTTCTTC
TRBJ1-2 | TRBV29-1 | - | TRBD1 | CSVGDRDPGYPF | TGCAGCGTTGGGGACAGGGATCCTGGCTACCCCTTC
TRBJ1-5 | TRBV28 | - | - | CASSLQAGSNQPQHF | TGTGCCAGCAGTTTACAGGCAGGGAGCAATCAGCCCCAGCATTTT
TRBJ2-1 | TRBV7-3 | - | TRBD2 | CASSLQAGGPNENEQFF | TGTGCCAGCAGCTTACAAGCGGGAGGGCCCAATGAAAATGAGCAGTTCTTC
TRBJ2-7 | TRBV18 | - | TRBD1 | CASSSMGQAGREQYF | TGTGCCAGCTCATCAATGGGACAGGCGGGTCGCGAGCAGTACTTC
TRBJ2-2 | TRBV28 | - | TRBD1 | CASSKTGGSGELFF | TGTGCCAGCAGTAAAACAGGGGGCTCCGGGGAGCTGTTTTTT
TRBJ1-1 | TRBV6-6 | - | TRBD1 | CASSYPTGVNTEAFF | TGTGCCAGCAGTTACCCGACAGGGGTGAACACTGAAGCTTTCTTT
TRBJ1-2 | TRBV25-1 | once | - | CASSRGGYGYTF | TGTGCCAGCAGTCGGGGGGGTTACGGCTACACCTTC
TRBJ2-2 | TRBV18 | - | - | CASSPFGTGELFF | TGTGCCAGCTCACCGTTCGGGACCGGGGAGCTGTTTTTT
TRBJ1-1 | TRBV29-1 | - | TRBD1 | CSVATIRGRGEAFF | TGCAGCGTTGCCACTATAAGGGGGCGAGGCGAAGCTTTCTTT
TRBJ2-7 | TRBV11-2 | - | - | CASSLSQYEQYF | TGTGCCAGCAGCTTATCACAGTACGAGCAGTACTTC
TRBJ2-5 | TRBV7-8 | once | - | CASSLAASWETQYF | TGTGCCAGCAGCTTAGCAGCCTCTTGGGAGACCCAGTACTTC
TRBJ1-1 | TRBV5-6 | - | - | CASSHTGWNTEAFF | TGTGCCAGCAGCCATACAGGGTGGAACACTGAAGCTTTCTTT